This TCR beta chain derives from a study of T cell responses to AZD1222 COVID-19 vaccine. Findings and caveats of the study: At baseline, just a handful of AZD1222 recipients tested seropositive.

After removal of 4 bases from V and 0 bases from J, the junction contained 5 bases not matched to a gene. The length of the CDR3 is 15 residues. The germline CDR1 and CDR2 sequences are SGDLS and YYNGEE. Only in-frame clones appear in the TCRdb table, and some are missing; sequencing was by immunoSEQ multiplex PCR. Of about 78,000 clones listed, less than 95% were seen once; the top ten hold about 3.5%. About this clone itself: Antigen unknown.

The clonotype was recovered from an adult who received the AZD1222 COVID-19 vaccine. The chain recombines TRBV9 with TRBJ1-1, with 8 bases that match TRBD1. Sequencing was performed on peripheral blood, taken 28 days after the second AZD1222 dose. The CDR3 region has the DNA TGTGCCAGCAGCCCACGACAGGGGATGAACACTGAAGCTTTCTTT. Its translation is CASSPRQGMNTEAFF.